A selection of T cell receptor beta chains follows, all from one sample in a study of blood T cell repertoires in COVID-19. This table comes from immunoSEQ multiplex PCR, and its TCRdb copy is limited to in-frame clones, with some not included. Among approximately 100,000 clones, 91% were seen once, and the ten largest hold around 15%. Material: peripheral blood. Source of these receptors: a man in his fifties or sixties with acute or convalescent COVID-19. The CDR3 runs from the conserved cysteine through the conserved F or W. A D gene is named only where the DNA matches it firmly. Only part of the rows carry a size: once, few, many, or a class if the clone is expanded.

d_call: TRBD1
v_call: TRBV30
j_call: TRBJ2-1
clone_size: .
cdr3_aa: CAWTRTGANEQFF
cdr3_nt: TGTGCCTGGACCAGGACAGGGGCAAATGAGCAGTTCTTC

d_call: .
v_call: TRBV5-1
j_call: TRBJ2-6
clone_size: .
cdr3_aa: CASSQGGSGANVLTF
cdr3_nt: TGCGCCAGCAGCCAAGGGGGCTCTGGGGCCAACGTCCTGACTTTC

d_call: TRBD1
v_call: TRBV14
j_call: TRBJ1-4
clone_size: .
cdr3_aa: CASSQGDRVGEKLFF
cdr3_nt: TGTGCCAGCAGCCAAGGGGACAGGGTCGGTGAAAAACTGTTTTTT

d_call: .
v_call: TRBV4-3
j_call: TRBJ2-2
clone_size: .
cdr3_aa: CASSQPDSTGELFF
cdr3_nt: TGCGCCAGCAGCCAACCTGACTCCACCGGGGAGCTGTTTTTT

d_call: .
v_call: TRBV28
j_call: TRBJ1-2
clone_size: .
cdr3_aa: CASSLGAVYGYTF
cdr3_nt: TGTGCCAGCTCCCTAGGGGCAGTCTATGGCTACACCTTC

d_call: .
v_call: TRBV6-5
j_call: TRBJ1-1
clone_size: .
cdr3_aa: CASTNPSGLAFF
cdr3_nt: TGTGCCAGCACGAACCCTTCGGGGTTAGCTTTCTTT

d_call: TRBD1
v_call: TRBV7-9
j_call: TRBJ1-1
clone_size: .
cdr3_aa: CASIWEVGTVGLNTEAFF
cdr3_nt: TGTGCCAGCATCTGGGAAGTTGGGACAGTGGGTTTGAACACTGAAGCTTTCTTT

d_call: TRBD1
v_call: TRBV5-4
j_call: TRBJ2-2
clone_size: .
cdr3_aa: CASSPSAGGLTGELFF
cdr3_nt: TGTGCCAGCAGCCCCTCGGCAGGGGGCCTCACCGGGGAGCTGTTTTTT

d_call: TRBD1
v_call: TRBV4-1
j_call: TRBJ2-7
clone_size: .
cdr3_aa: CASSQGPDRGYEQYF
cdr3_nt: TGCGCCAGCAGCCAAGGGCCAGACAGGGGCTACGAGCAGTACTTC

d_call: TRBD1
v_call: TRBV19
j_call: TRBJ1-5
clone_size: .
cdr3_aa: CASCLGTASNQPQHF
cdr3_nt: TGTGCCAGTTGCCTTGGGACAGCTAGCAATCAGCCCCAGCATTTT

d_call: .
v_call: TRBV3-1/TRBV3-2
j_call: TRBJ1-2
clone_size: .
cdr3_aa: CASSQSPGLHGYTF
cdr3_nt: TGTGCCAGCAGCCAAAGTCCCGGACTGCATGGCTACACCTTC

d_call: TRBD1
v_call: TRBV6-5
j_call: TRBJ1-1
clone_size: .
cdr3_aa: CASKSRDRLTEAFF
cdr3_nt: TGTGCCAGCAAGTCCCGGGACAGACTTACTGAAGCTTTCTTT

d_call: TRBD1
v_call: TRBV19
j_call: TRBJ1-1
clone_size: .
cdr3_aa: CATKTGPMNTEAFF
cdr3_nt: TGTGCCACCAAGACAGGGCCAATGAACACTGAAGCTTTCTTT

d_call: TRBD1
v_call: TRBV4-1
j_call: TRBJ1-6
clone_size: .
cdr3_aa: CASSNTGGEGLPLHF
cdr3_nt: TGCGCCAGCAGCAATACAGGGGGCGAGGGCCTACCCCTCCACTTT

d_call: TRBD1
v_call: TRBV2
j_call: TRBJ2-2
clone_size: .
cdr3_aa: CASSPDRGLYTGELFF
cdr3_nt: TGTGCCAGCAGTCCCGACAGGGGGCTATACACCGGGGAGCTGTTTTTT

d_call: .
v_call: TRBV6-5
j_call: TRBJ1-2
clone_size: .
cdr3_aa: CASTSGGLGYTF
cdr3_nt: TGTGCCAGCACCTCGGGGGGCCTTGGCTACACCTTC

d_call: .
v_call: TRBV19
j_call: TRBJ1-2
clone_size: .
cdr3_aa: CASSGRQRLGGYTF
cdr3_nt: TGTGCCAGTAGTGGACGACAGCGACTAGGAGGCTACACCTTC

d_call: .
v_call: TRBV4-1
j_call: TRBJ2-4
clone_size: .
cdr3_aa: CASESQTGAKNIQYF
cdr3_nt: TGCGCCAGCGAAAGTCAGACTGGGGCCAAAAACATTCAGTACTTC

d_call: TRBD1
v_call: TRBV11-2
j_call: TRBJ1-4
clone_size: .
cdr3_aa: CASSGGTGGVYEKLFF
cdr3_nt: TGTGCCAGCAGCGGTGGGACAGGGGGCGTTTATGAAAAACTGTTTTTT

d_call: .
v_call: TRBV9
j_call: TRBJ1-1
clone_size: .
cdr3_aa: CASSVVGDMRAEAFF
cdr3_nt: TGTGCCAGCAGCGTAGTCGGTGACATGAGAGCTGAAGCTTTCTTT

d_call: .
v_call: TRBV28
j_call: TRBJ2-7
clone_size: .
cdr3_aa: CASSSFAAGSHEQYF
cdr3_nt: TGTGCCAGCAGTTCATTTGCGGCGGGAAGCCACGAGCAGTACTTC

d_call: TRBD1
v_call: TRBV19
j_call: TRBJ1-2
clone_size: .
cdr3_aa: CASSIGLGGIGYGYTF
cdr3_nt: TGTGCCAGTAGTATAGGTCTAGGGGGCATCGGCTATGGCTACACCTTC

d_call: .
v_call: TRBV3-1/TRBV3-2
j_call: TRBJ1-5
clone_size: .
cdr3_aa: CASSQGGGWGNQPQHF
cdr3_nt: TGTGCCAGCAGCCAAGGGGGGGGATGGGGCAATCAGCCCCAGCATTTT

d_call: TRBD1
v_call: TRBV6-6
j_call: TRBJ2-7
clone_size: .
cdr3_aa: CASSYLDRPSFNEQYF
cdr3_nt: TGTGCCAGCAGTTACCTGGACAGGCCGTCGTTCAACGAGCAGTACTTC

d_call: .
v_call: TRBV18
j_call: TRBJ1-5
clone_size: .
cdr3_aa: CASSPEYSNQPQHF
cdr3_nt: TGTGCCAGCTCACCTGAGTATAGCAATCAGCCCCAGCATTTT

d_call: .
v_call: TRBV5-1
j_call: TRBJ2-3
clone_size: .
cdr3_aa: CASSLVGVGDTQYF
cdr3_nt: TGCGCCAGCAGCTTGGTAGGGGTTGGGGATACGCAGTATTTT

d_call: .
v_call: TRBV28
j_call: TRBJ1-5
clone_size: .
cdr3_aa: CASSSYRPQHF
cdr3_nt: TGTGCCAGCAGTTCTTATCGGCCCCAGCATTTT

d_call: .
v_call: TRBV5-1
j_call: TRBJ1-2
clone_size: .
cdr3_aa: CASSSRDMGYTF
cdr3_nt: TGCGCCAGCAGCTCCCGGGACATGGGCTACACCTTC

d_call: .
v_call: TRBV6-2/TRBV6-3
j_call: TRBJ2-7
clone_size: .
cdr3_aa: CASSYPYRLTPSYEQYF
cdr3_nt: TGTGCCAGCAGTTACCCCTACAGGTTGACTCCCTCCTACGAGCAGTACTTC

d_call: .
v_call: TRBV6-5
j_call: TRBJ1-5
clone_size: .
cdr3_aa: CASKGHSNQPQHF
cdr3_nt: TGTGCCAGCAAGGGACATAGCAATCAGCCCCAGCATTTT

d_call: TRBD2
v_call: TRBV5-1
j_call: TRBJ2-3
clone_size: .
cdr3_aa: CASSPLAGGIILGDTQYF
cdr3_nt: TGCGCCAGCAGCCCCTTAGCGGGGGGGATTATTCTGGGAGATACGCAGTATTTT

d_call: .
v_call: TRBV2
j_call: TRBJ1-1
clone_size: .
cdr3_aa: CASNPIDRTNTEAFF
cdr3_nt: TGTGCCAGCAATCCGATAGACAGGACGAACACTGAAGCTTTCTTT

d_call: TRBD1
v_call: TRBV23-1
j_call: TRBJ1-1
clone_size: .
cdr3_aa: CASLGYRGLNTEAFF
cdr3_nt: TGCGCCAGCTTGGGGTACAGGGGGCTAAACACTGAAGCTTTCTTT

d_call: .
v_call: TRBV12-5
j_call: TRBJ2-5
clone_size: once
cdr3_aa: CASGLTQGKKTQYF
cdr3_nt: TGTGCTAGTGGTTTGACCCAGGGTAAAAAGACCCAGTACTTC

d_call: TRBD2
v_call: TRBV25-1
j_call: TRBJ2-3
clone_size: once
cdr3_aa: CASSDFTSGDYSTDTQYF
cdr3_nt: TGTGCCAGCAGTGACTTTACTAGCGGGGACTACAGCACAGATACGCAGTATTTT

d_call: TRBD2
v_call: TRBV5-5
j_call: TRBJ2-1
clone_size: .
cdr3_aa: CASSPIGGGGANEQFF
cdr3_nt: TGTGCCAGCAGCCCGATAGGGGGCGGGGGGGCCAATGAGCAGTTCTTC

d_call: .
v_call: TRBV25-1
j_call: TRBJ1-6
clone_size: .
cdr3_aa: CASSDSGGGSSSPLHF
cdr3_nt: TGTGCCAGCAGTGACTCCGGGGGGGGGAGTAGTTCACCCCTCCACTTT

d_call: .
v_call: TRBV3-1/TRBV3-2
j_call: TRBJ1-2
clone_size: .
cdr3_aa: CASSQDRGGRYGYTF
cdr3_nt: TGTGCCAGCAGCCAAGATCGGGGGGGCCGCTATGGCTACACCTTC

d_call: .
v_call: TRBV2
j_call: TRBJ1-5
clone_size: .
cdr3_aa: CAINGANSNQPQHF
cdr3_nt: TGTGCCATCAATGGGGCTAATAGCAATCAGCCCCAGCATTTT

d_call: TRBD1
v_call: TRBV5-4
j_call: TRBJ1-6
clone_size: .
cdr3_aa: CASSLGQGSSPLHF
cdr3_nt: TGTGCCAGCAGCTTGGGACAGGGGTCTTCACCCCTCCACTTT

d_call: TRBD2
v_call: TRBV11-3
j_call: TRBJ2-7
clone_size: .
cdr3_aa: CASSLTSDSYEQYF
cdr3_nt: TGTGCCAGCAGCCTTACTAGCGACTCCTACGAGCAGTACTTC